This record concerns one T cell receptor (beta chain) sequence. Its antigen is currently not known. Per-base quality was not reported, and no clone a single base away is much larger than it. CDR1 SGHVS and CDR2 FQNEAQ are derived from the germline V gene. The CDR3 covers 18 residues, taking in both the cysteine and the phenylalanine. The only DNA kept is the CDR3, 54 bases in frame from the first base. Deletion took 5 bases off V and 4 bases off J, with a span of 26 bases between the germline ends. The sample comes from a study of T cells after yellow fever vaccination (dated by TCRdb to about 2019). For the wider study: The SMART-Seq v4 Ultra Low Input RNA kit was used to prepare libraries from fractions with low cell numbers. To follow T-cell clones before and after both primary and booster YFV17D yellow fever vaccination, bulk TCR alpha and beta repertoires underwent longitudinal sequencing. Two healthy male donors, one aged 18 to 29 and one aged 30 to 40 years, were included in the cohort. Blood was collected at multiple timepoints before and after primary and secondary immunization, and bulk PBMC replicates and cell subsets were isolated.

The listed sequencing device is Illumina NovaSeq 6000. TCR cDNA was made using 5'RACE template switching, a step that added a universal primer site and unique molecular identifiers. cDNA synthesis was primed from both the TCR alpha and TCR beta constant segments. Library amplification used two PCR steps, and the second PCR step added sample barcodes and sequencing adapters. Sequencing of the libraries was done on either Illumina HiSeq 2500 (2x100 bp) or NovaSeq (2x150 bp). The original methods were these. Reads were demultiplexed and collapsed into UMI consensus sequences with MIGEC, and V(D)J alignment was performed with MiXCR. Using edgeR on replicate PBMC samples, clonotypes were called vaccine-responding if FDR was below 0.01 and the log2 fold change was above 5 up to day 15. CD4 or CD8 identity was assigned to each bulk clonotype according to whether the clonotype was present at higher abundance in the sequenced CD4 repertoire or the sequenced CD8 repertoire. TCRdb reanalyzed the raw reads on its own, using fastp at Q25 for trimming and MiXCR for clone calling, and kept in-frame beta chains. Every distinct CDR3 protein forms one entry, paired with its most common genes and DNA. The V and J calls, along with clone size, are taken from TCRdb and not from the paper's own processing. The sample has about 220,000 distinct CDR3 sequences on record, more than 3% of them singletons. Around 3% of the sample goes to the ten largest clones.

In the paper's terms, the treatment or condition label means: live attenuated yellow fever vaccine strain. PBMCs were isolated from peripheral blood using a standard Ficoll-Paque protocol. Dynabeads CD4 and CD8 positive selection kits were used to isolate CD4 and CD8 T-cell fractions. TriZol was used to extract RNA from bulk PBMCs, CD4 and CD8 fractions, and dextramer-positive and dextramer-negative fractions. What the work shows at the level of the full study, not this receptor alone: The secondary T-cell response was weaker than the primary response but faster, peaking on day 5 instead of day 15. A small fraction of clonotypes appeared in both the CD4 and CD8 compartments, likely as a result of convergent recombination. Only a couple of donors were included in the study, so the extent to which the findings can be generalized is limited. Most clones expanded after primary vaccination were re-detected after the booster (96% of CD4 and around 88% of CD8), suggesting broad memory maintenance. FACS-sorted repertoires could contain abundant contaminating clonotypes from the bulk population, so computational filtering was required.

This clonotype originated in a man younger than 35 who received the YFV17D yellow fever vaccine. The sample here was CD4+ T cells sorted from PBMCs, taken 10 days after the yellow fever booster vaccination. The chain employs TRBV7-8 and TRBJ2-5; the D gene cannot be resolved reliably. The sequenced DNA: TGTGCCAGCAGCCTATCAACCCGGGCCAGAGTGGCACGAGAGACCCAGTACTTC. Its translation is CASSLSTRARVARETQYF.